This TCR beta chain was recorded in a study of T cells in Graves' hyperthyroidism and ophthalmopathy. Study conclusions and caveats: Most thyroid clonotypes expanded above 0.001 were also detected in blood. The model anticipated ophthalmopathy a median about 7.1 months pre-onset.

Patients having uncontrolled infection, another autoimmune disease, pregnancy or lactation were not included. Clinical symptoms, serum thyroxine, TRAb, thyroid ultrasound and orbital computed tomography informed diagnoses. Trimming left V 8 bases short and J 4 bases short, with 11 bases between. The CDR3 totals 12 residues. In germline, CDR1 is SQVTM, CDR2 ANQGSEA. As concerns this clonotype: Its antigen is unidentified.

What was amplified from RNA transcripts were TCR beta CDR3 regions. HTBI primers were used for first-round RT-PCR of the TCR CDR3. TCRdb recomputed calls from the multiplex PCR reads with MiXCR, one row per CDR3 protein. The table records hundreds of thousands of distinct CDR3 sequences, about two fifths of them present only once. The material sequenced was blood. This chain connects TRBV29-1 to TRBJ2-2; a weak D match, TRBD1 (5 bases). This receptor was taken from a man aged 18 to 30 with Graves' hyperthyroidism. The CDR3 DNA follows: TGCAGCTGGGGCAGGTCCACCGGGGAGCTGTTTTTT. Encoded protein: CSWGRSTGELFF.